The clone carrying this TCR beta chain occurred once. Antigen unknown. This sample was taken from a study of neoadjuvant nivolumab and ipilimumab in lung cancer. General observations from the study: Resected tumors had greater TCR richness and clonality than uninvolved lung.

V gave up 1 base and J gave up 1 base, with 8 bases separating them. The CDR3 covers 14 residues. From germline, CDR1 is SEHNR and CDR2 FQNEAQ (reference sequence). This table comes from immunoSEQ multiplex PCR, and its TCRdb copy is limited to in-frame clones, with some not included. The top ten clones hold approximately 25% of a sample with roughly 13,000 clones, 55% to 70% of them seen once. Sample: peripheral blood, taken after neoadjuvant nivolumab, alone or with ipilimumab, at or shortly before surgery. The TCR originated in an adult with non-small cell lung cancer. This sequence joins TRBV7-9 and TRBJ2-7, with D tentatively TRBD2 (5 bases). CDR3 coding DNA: TGTGCCAGCAGCTTAGGTTCGGGATCCTACGAGCAGTACTTC. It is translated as CASSLGSGSYEQYF.